Below, 23 T cell receptor beta chains from the same sample are listed, as sequenced in a study of CD8+CD57+ T cells in acquired aplastic anemia. Genomic DNA, the template, was used for profiling of the TCR beta VDJ and CDR3. One entry per CDR3 protein, called by TCRdb with MiXCR from the reads. The table includes some 190,000 distinct CDR3 sequences, about 47% detected once. The sequenced material came from sorted CD4+, CD8+, or CD8+CD57+ T cells (not recorded which) from PBMCs. The receptor set was obtained from a human donor in good health.

V usage is TRBV5-1 and J usage is TRBJ2-7, with 10 bases matching TRBD1. The V segment lost 4 bases and the J segment 9 bases; nucleotides outside the gene matches: 13. CDR3 length: 15 residues. The germline V gene has CDR1 SGHRS and CDR2 YFSETQ. The CDR3 bases are TGCGCCAGCAGCGACCCGGGACAGGGGTCGGTAGGGCAGTACTTC. This gives the protein CASSDPGQGSVGQYF.

In its sample, this clonotype was seen many times. The chain recombines TRBV13 with TRBJ2-5, with a weak D call TRBD2 (5 bases). Deletions cut 0 bases from V and 5 bases from J, with 13 bases between. Per the germline V gene, CDR1 is PRHDT and CDR2 is FYEKMQ (reference sequence). This CDR3 spans 15 amino acids. The CDR3, as DNA: TGTGCCAGCAGCTTAGGGGAGGCGAGCAAGGAGACCCAGTACTTC. As protein: CASSLGEASKETQYF.

This clonotype was detected ten times or more. V usage is TRBV10-3 and J usage is TRBJ1-1; TRBD1 agrees at 7 bases. In germline, CDR1 is ENHRY, CDR2 SYGVKD. This CDR3 has 15 residues. The ends lost 0 bases at V and 4 bases at J; junction bases unmatched: 5. The CDR3 here is CAISESGRTGTEAFF. In DNA form, the CDR3 reads TGTGCCATCAGTGAGTCGGGACGGACAGGCACTGAAGCTTTCTTT.

This clonotype showed up many times. This chain joins TRBV28 and TRBJ2-5; tentative D call: TRBD1 (6 bases). The V gene's germline CDR1 is MDHEN and CDR2 SYDVKM. The CDR3 is 13 residues long. With 7 bases removed from V and 1 base from J, the gap between germline ends came to 10 bases. CDR3 loop: CASMGHIQETQYF. CDR3 nucleotide sequence: TGTGCCAGCATGGGACATATCCAAGAGACCCAGTACTTC. Looking up the rest from reference TRBV28 and TRBJ2-5 gives the full variable domain: DVKVTQSSRYLVKRTGEKVFLECVQDMDHENMFWYRQDPGLGLRLIYFSYDVKMKEKGDIPEGYSVSREKKERFSLILESASTNQTSMYLCASMGHIQETQYFGPGTRLLVL.

This clonotype came up many times. The chain couples TRBV19 to TRBJ1-6; D ambiguous. Trimming took off 0 bases at V and 7 bases at J, with 16 bases between the two ends. The CDR3 totals 17 residues. Per the germline V gene, CDR1 is LNHDA and CDR2 is SQIVND (reference sequence). CDR3 nucleotide sequence: TGTGCCAGTAGTATAGATCCATCTGGCACGGGAAATTCACCCCTCCACTTT. This translates into CASSIDPSGTGNSPLHF.

The genes are TRBV3-1 and TRBJ2-5; 7 nucleotides agree with TRBD1. Germline V lookup: CDR1 LGHDT, CDR2 YNNKEL (reference sequence). CDR3 length equals 14 residues. The ends lost 5 bases at V and 7 bases at J; junction bases unmatched: 10. The CDR3 DNA reads TGTGCCAGCAGCTTTCGACAGGGCATTGGGACCCAGTACTTC. Protein: CASSFRQGIGTQYF.

V and J are TRBV11-3 and TRBJ2-5; weak D call: TRBD1 (6 bases). CDR1 is SGHNT, CDR2 YENEEA, per germline. Trimming pared 3 bases from V and 3 bases from J, leaving 14 bases between. This CDR3 comprises 15 residues. As DNA, the CDR3 is TGTGCCAGCAGCTTGACCTCGGGACAAGAAGAGACCCAGTACTTC. Translation: CASSLTSGQEETQYF.

The genes are TRBV7-9 and TRBJ2-3, with D hard to call. CDR1 and CDR2 (germline): SEHNR, FQNEAQ (reference sequence). V lost 5 bases and J lost 6, with 12 bases in between. The CDR3 loop spans 13 amino acids. This CDR3 is CASSGNHGDTQYF. The CDR3 DNA follows: TGTGCCAGCAGCGGGAACCACGGGGATACGCAGTATTTT.

V gene TRBV25-1 combines with J gene TRBJ1-3, with no clear D. V lost 3 bases and J 0 bases, leaving 12 bases between the germline ends. The CDR3 runs 16 residues. The germline V gene has CDR1 MGHDK and CDR2 SYGVNS. The CDR3 bases are TGTGCCAGCAGTGATTCGGGCCGAGGCTCTGGAAACACCATATATTTT. Residues: CASSDSGRGSGNTIYF.

The chain links TRBV7-9 to TRBJ1-2, with D perhaps matching TRBD1 (6 bases). The CDR3 spans 14 residues. Germline-derived CDR1 and CDR2 are SEHNR and FQNEAQ (reference sequence). The V end was cut by 1 base, the J end by 8 bases, with 14 bases between. In DNA form, the CDR3 reads TGTGCCAGCAGCTTAGGACCAGGGGCGGGCGGCTACACCTTC. Residues: CASSLGPGAGGYTF. The variable domain in full, with the rest retrieved from reference TRBV7-9 and TRBJ1-2, is DTGVSQNPRHKITKRGQNVTFRCDPISEHNRLYWYRQTLGQGPEFLTYFQNEAQLEKSRLLSDRFSAERPKGSFSTLEIQRTEQGDSAMYLCASSLGPGAGGYTFGSGTRLTVV.

The chain links TRBV7-8 to TRBJ2-7; no clear D. From germline, CDR1 is SGHVS and CDR2 FQNEAQ. With 5 bases removed from V and 4 bases from J, the gap between germline ends came to 9 bases. The CDR3 is made up of 12 amino acids. The CDR3 is CASSTRKYEQYF. DNA of the CDR3: TGTGCCAGCAGCACCCGAAAGTACGAGCAGTACTTC.

This clonotype has at least ten counts. The V gene is TRBV12-5, the J gene TRBJ1-1; D not certain. The germline V gene has CDR1 LGHNT and CDR2 FRNRAP. With 6 bases removed from V and 4 bases from J, the gap between germline ends came to 12 bases. The CDR3 runs to 13 residues. The CDR3 DNA sequence: TGTGCTAGTGGGCAGGAGGCATTCACTGAAGCTTTCTTT. Its protein is CASGQEAFTEAFF.

The chain is built from TRBV29-1 and TRBJ1-2; D is unclear. Germline CDR1 SQVTM, CDR2 ANQGSEA. This CDR3 has 15 residues. V was cut by 0 bases and J by 7 bases, with 18 bases left in between. The CDR3 bases are TGCAGCGTTGAAGATCTTAAGGGTTGGGAGGGTGGCTACACCTTC. This codes for CSVEDLKGWEGGYTF.

This clonotype has a count of ten or more. The chain couples TRBV2 to TRBJ1-5, with TRBD1 as a possible D gene (6 bases). Germline V gene sequence: CDR1 SNHLY, CDR2 FYNNEI. Between the trimmed V and J ends, which lost 3 bases and 4 bases, there was a span of 10 bases. The CDR3 runs 14 residues. The CDR3 spells CASSDRGENQPQHF. The CDR3 DNA reads as TGTGCCAGCAGTGACAGGGGAGAAAATCAGCCCCAGCATTTT. The entire variable domain, with the rest obtained from reference TRBV2 and TRBJ1-5, is as follows: EPEVTQTPSHQVTQMGQEVILRCVPISNHLYFYWYRQILGQKVEFLVSFYNNEISEKSEIFDDQFSVERPDGSNFTLKIRSTKLEDSAMYFCASSDRGENQPQHFGDGTRLSIL.

The sample holds many counts of this clonotype. The V gene is TRBV13, the J gene TRBJ2-5, with 9 bases aligning to TRBD2. The CDR3 length is 16 residues. V was clipped by 2 bases and J by 5 bases; unmatched bases: 9. Germline V CDR1 and CDR2: PRHDT, FYEKMQ (reference sequence). CDR3 nucleotide sequence: TGTGCCAGCAGCTTAAGGGTAGCGGGAGTCACGGAGACCCAGTACTTC. Translated: CASSLRVAGVTETQYF.

Note on this clonotype: One end of the junction is discordant with germline, which a read error may explain. The chain recombines TRBV2 with TRBJ1-6; D remains ambiguous. The germline gives CDR1 SNHLY, CDR2 FYNNEI. The CDR3 loop spans 13 amino acids. The CDR3 coding sequence is TGTGCCAGCAAACCGGGCCCTAATTCACCCCTCTACTTT. Translating gives CASKPGPNSPLYF.

This clonotype was observed many times. The rearrangement uses TRBV19 and TRBJ2-3; no clear D. Trimming pared 5 bases from V and 5 bases from J, leaving 11 bases between. Per germline, CDR1 LNHDA and CDR2 SQIVND (reference sequence). There are 13 residues in the CDR3. In DNA form, the CDR3 reads TGTGCCAGTAGTTTGGCAGGCGGAGATACGCAGTATTTT. Protein: CASSLAGGDTQYF. The full variable domain, its missing parts supplied by reference TRBV19 and TRBJ2-3, is DGGITQSPKYLFRKEGQNVTLSCEQNLNHDAMYWYRQDPGQGLRLIYYSQIVNDFQKGDIAEGYSVSREKKESFPLTVTSAQKNPTAFYLCASSLAGGDTQYFGPGTRLTVL.

This clonotype was recorded many times. The chain is built from TRBV24-1 and TRBJ2-5; D unresolved. The CDR3 is 12 residues long. CDR1 is KGHDR, CDR2 SFDVKD, per germline. Trimming pared 4 bases from V and 7 bases from J, leaving 9 bases between. This CDR3 is CATSESLGTQYF. The DNA of the CDR3 is TGTGCCACCAGTGAGAGCTTGGGGACCCAGTACTTC.

This chain joins TRBV10-2 and TRBJ2-2; D gene unclear. V dropped 2 bases and J dropped 7 bases, with 11 bases sitting between them. The CDR3 is 14 amino acids. From germline, CDR1 is WSHSY and CDR2 SAAADI. The CDR3 sequence is CASSEAIRNGELFF. The CDR3 DNA reads as TGCGCCAGCAGTGAGGCCATTAGGAACGGGGAGCTGTTTTTT.

The table lists this clonotype with many counts. The rearrangement links TRBV20-1 to TRBJ2-3; the D call may be TRBD1 or TRBD2 (5 bases each). V shed 1 base and J shed 1 base, with 12 bases lying between them. Germline lookup yields CDR1 DFQATT and CDR2 SNEGSKA (reference sequence). The CDR3 runs to 15 residues. The CDR3 reads CSARVRGPGTDTQYF. DNA of the CDR3: TGCAGTGCTAGAGTACGGGGCCCCGGCACAGATACGCAGTATTTT.

This clonotype was observed many times. The rearrangement joins TRBV4-2 to TRBJ1-5; D remains ambiguous. Germline V gives CDR1 LGHNA, CDR2 YNFKEQ. V shed 0 bases and J shed 3 bases, with 3 bases lying between them. The CDR3 runs to 13 residues. The CDR3 bases are TGTGCCAGCAGCCAAGATCCCAATCAGCCCCAGCATTTT. As protein: CASSQDPNQPQHF.

This clonotype was found many times. The rearrangement joins TRBV3-1 to TRBJ1-1; the D is unclear. Germline CDR1 reads LGHDT; CDR2 reads YNNKEL (reference sequence). V lost 0 bases and J 12 bases, leaving 11 bases between the germline ends. The length of the CDR3 is 12 residues. CDR3 in amino acids: CASSQDRASTFF. The DNA of the CDR3 is TGTGCCAGCAGCCAAGATAGGGCCTCAACTTTCTTT.

The sample holds a few counts of this clonotype. The genes are TRBV2 and TRBJ1-2; 7 bases agree with TRBD1. The germline CDR1 and CDR2 sequences are SNHLY and FYNNEI. The J segment lost 7 bases and the V segment lost 5 bases, leaving 7 bases of the junction unmatched. The CDR3 contains 13 residues. CDR3 DNA sequence: TGTGCCAGCAGTCCGGACAGGCTCGGTGGCTACACCTTC. It translates to CASSPDRLGGYTF. Looking up the rest from reference TRBV2 and TRBJ1-2 gives the full variable domain: EPEVTQTPSHQVTQMGQEVILRCVPISNHLYFYWYRQILGQKVEFLVSFYNNEISEKSEIFDDQFSVERPDGSNFTLKIRSTKLEDSAMYFCASSPDRLGGYTFGSGTRLTVV.